This T cell receptor (beta chain) was sequenced for a study of T cell responses to AZD1222 COVID-19 vaccine. TCRdb's copy holds only in-frame clones and misses some; the assay was immunoSEQ multiplex PCR. The table lists roughly 120,000 clones, 80% to 95% of them singletons, with 2% to 3% in the top ten. Note on this clone: What it binds is unknown.

Pooled in the analysis were second doses at about 4 or about 12 weeks. General observations from the study: At study baseline, merely more than 5 AZD1222 recipients were seropositive.

The CDR3 contains 16 residues. V shed 5 bases and J 1 base; nucleotides not matched to a gene: 10. Per germline, CDR1 SGHRS and CDR2 YFSETQ. The receptor comes from an adult who received the AZD1222 COVID-19 vaccine. The chain has TRBV5-1 and TRBJ2-5; 8 nucleotides agree with TRBD1. Source: peripheral blood, taken 28 days after the second AZD1222 dose. CDR3 sequence: CASRWGQAQPQETQYF. CDR3 nucleotides: TGCGCCAGCAGATGGGGACAGGCACAACCCCAAGAGACCCAGTACTTC.